This TCR beta chain originates from a study of low-dose radiotherapy and immunotherapy resistance in tumors. Background on the study: Nivolumab was given to patients as a 240 mg flat dose every two weeks, and ipilimumab at 1 mg/kg every six weeks. Both were delivered intravenously. Cyclophosphamide was given intravenously at 200 mg/m2 every two weeks, and each dose came one day before radiation and immunotherapy.

With a constant-region primer and a V-primer adapter, TCRs were subjected to 20 PCR cycles of amplification. It was by in vitro transcription that isolated mRNA was amplified. TCRdb passed the reads through MiXCR, listing each CDR3 protein once. Of some 52,000 distinct CDR3 sequences in the sample, approximately 33% are singletons; the top ten hold less than 9.5%. Time point reported: after trial treatment. Described treatment: LDRT plus nivolumab, ipilimumab, low-dose cyclophosphamide and aspirin (RACIN trial). Tumors of eligible patients were advanced, solid and lacking tumor-infiltrating lymphocytes. The CDR3 totals 18 residues. V was cut by 6 bases and J by 3 bases, with 23 bases left in between. There are many counts of this clonotype.

V is TRBV12-3 or TRBV12-4 and J is TRBJ2-2, with D perhaps matching TRBD1 or TRBD2 (5 bases each). This TCR derives from a male donor with rectosigmoid adenocarcinoma. The sample here was PBMCs, taken after low-dose radiotherapy plus immunotherapy. The CDR3 reads CASRGIGDQFSDTGELFF. The DNA for the CDR3 is TGTGCCAGCAGGGGAATCGGGGACCAATTTTCGGACACCGGGGAGCTGTTTTTT.